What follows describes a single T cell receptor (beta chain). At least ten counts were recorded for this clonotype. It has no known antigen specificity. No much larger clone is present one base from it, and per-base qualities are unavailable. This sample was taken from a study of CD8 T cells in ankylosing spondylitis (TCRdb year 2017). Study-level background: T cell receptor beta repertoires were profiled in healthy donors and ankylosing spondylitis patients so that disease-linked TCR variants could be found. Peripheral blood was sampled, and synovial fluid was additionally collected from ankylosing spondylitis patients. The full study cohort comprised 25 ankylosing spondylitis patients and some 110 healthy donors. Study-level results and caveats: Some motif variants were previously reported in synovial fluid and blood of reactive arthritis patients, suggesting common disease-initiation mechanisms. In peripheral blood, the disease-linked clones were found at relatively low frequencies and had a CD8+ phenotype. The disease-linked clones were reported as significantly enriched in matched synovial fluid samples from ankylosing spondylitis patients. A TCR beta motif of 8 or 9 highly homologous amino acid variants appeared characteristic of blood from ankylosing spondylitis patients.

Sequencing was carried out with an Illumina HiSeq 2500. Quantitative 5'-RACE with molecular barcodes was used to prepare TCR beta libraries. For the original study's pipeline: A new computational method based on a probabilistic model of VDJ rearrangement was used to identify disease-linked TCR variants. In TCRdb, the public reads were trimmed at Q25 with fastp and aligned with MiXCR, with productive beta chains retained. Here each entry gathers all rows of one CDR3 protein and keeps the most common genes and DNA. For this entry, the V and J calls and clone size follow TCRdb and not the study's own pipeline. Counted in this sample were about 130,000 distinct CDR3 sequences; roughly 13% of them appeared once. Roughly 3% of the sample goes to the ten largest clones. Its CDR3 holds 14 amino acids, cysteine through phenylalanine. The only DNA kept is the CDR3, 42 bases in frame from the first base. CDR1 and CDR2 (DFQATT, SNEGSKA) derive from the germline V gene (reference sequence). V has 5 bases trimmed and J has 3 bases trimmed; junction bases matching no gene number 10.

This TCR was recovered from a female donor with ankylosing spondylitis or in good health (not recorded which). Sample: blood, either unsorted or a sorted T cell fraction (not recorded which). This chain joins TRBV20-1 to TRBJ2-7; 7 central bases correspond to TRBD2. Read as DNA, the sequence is TGCAGTGCTCGAATGGGCGGGAGCATCTACGAGCAGTACTTC. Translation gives CSARMGGSIYEQYF.